One sample yielded the 25 T cell receptor beta chains listed below, sequenced in a study of T cell responses to AZD1222 COVID-19 vaccine. Here immunoSEQ multiplex PCR was the method, and the copy in TCRdb shows in-frame clones only, minus some. The table records around 140,000 clones, 70% to 90% of them present only once. The input for sequencing was peripheral blood, taken 28 days after the second dose of the MenACWY control vaccine. Receptors originate from an adult who received the MenACWY meningococcal vaccine as a control.

The V gene is TRBV29-1, the J gene TRBJ2-3, with no clear D. Trimming removed 5 bases at V and 0 bases at J, with 9 bases between. This CDR3 has 13 amino acids. Germline CDR1 is SQVTM and CDR2 is ANQGSEA. The CDR3 sequence is CSVNARSTDTQYF. DNA of the CDR3: TGCAGCGTTAACGCCCGGAGCACAGATACGCAGTATTTT.

This rearrangement joins TRBV2 to TRBJ2-3; no firm D call. This CDR3 has 13 amino acids. Germline CDR1 is SNHLY and CDR2 is FYNNEI. V was shortened by 4 bases and J by 6 bases, with 11 bases between the two germline ends. CDR3 protein: CASSVQLRDTQYF. CDR3 nucleotides: TGTGCCAGCAGTGTACAACTGAGGGATACGCAGTATTTT.

The J gene is TRBJ1-2, the V gene TRBV12-3 or TRBV12-4, with D uncertain. V lost 5 bases and J lost 6, with 13 bases in between. The length of the CDR3 is 13 residues. The CDR3 nucleotides read TGTGCCAGCAGTCTAAGACCTGAACATGGCTACACCTTC. Encoded protein: CASSLRPEHGYTF.

This chain connects TRBV6-6 to TRBJ2-3; perhaps TRBD1 as D (5 bases). The CDR3 consists of 16 residues. From germline, CDR1 is MNHNY and CDR2 SVGAGI (reference sequence). V lost 6 bases to trimming and J lost 4 bases, with 20 bases between them. As DNA, the CDR3 is TGTGCCAGCAGCCGACCCCCGCAGGGTAGGCCAGATACGCAGTATTTT. Translated, it gives CASSRPPQGRPDTQYF.

The J gene is TRBJ2-1, the V gene TRBV2; the match to TRBD2 covers 10 bases. Germline CDR1 and CDR2: SNHLY and FYNNEI. Trimming removed 5 bases from V and 7 bases from J; junction bases left unmatched: 11. The CDR3 contains 16 residues. CDR3 sequence: CASSSALAGVRNEQFF. The DNA for the CDR3 is TGTGCCAGCAGTTCTGCTCTAGCGGGAGTTAGGAATGAGCAGTTCTTC.

V usage is TRBV29-1 and J usage is TRBJ2-1; 8 bases map to TRBD1. Germline V lookup: CDR1 SQVTM, CDR2 ANQGSEA. V dropped 3 bases and J dropped 2; count of bases not matched to a gene: 6. This CDR3 contains 15 residues. CDR3 coding DNA: TGCAGCGTTGACATTTGGGGACAGGCCTACAATGAGCAGTTCTTC. Protein sequence: CSVDIWGQAYNEQFF.

Only a few counts were recorded for this clone. This sample also contains other DNA sequences that code for the same CDR3. J is TRBJ1-1 and V is TRBV6-5; D is unresolved. Trimming took 5 bases from V and 1 from J, leaving 2 bases between them. The CDR3 sequence is 11 residues long. The germline V gene encodes CDR1 MNHEY and CDR2 SVGAGI. CDR3 nucleotides: TGTGCCAGCAGTAAGAACACTGAAGCTTTCTTT. Its protein product is CASSKNTEAFF.

CDR3 nucleotides: TGTGCCAGCAGTTTCTCAGGGGATGAAGCTTTCTTT. Translated: CASSFSGDEAFF. The chain employs TRBV12-3 or TRBV12-4 and TRBJ1-1, with D maybe TRBD1 (6 bases). This CDR3 contains 12 residues. Trimming pared 3 bases from V and 7 bases from J, leaving 9 bases between.

The V gene is TRBV4-3, the J gene TRBJ1-6; 10 nucleotides align to TRBD1. The J segment lost 7 bases and the V segment lost 4 bases, leaving 7 bases of the junction unmatched. The germline gives CDR1 LGHNA, CDR2 YSLEER. The length of the CDR3 is 16 residues. Here the CDR3 DNA reads TGCGCCAGCAGCCGAGGGACAGGGGCCTGGAATTCACCCCTCCACTTT. Its protein product is CASSRGTGAWNSPLHF.

Written as DNA, the CDR3 is TGTGCCAGCAGCGACCGGGACAGGGTTCATGAGCAGTTCTTC. As protein: CASSDRDRVHEQFF. The chain couples TRBV11-3 to TRBJ2-1; TRBD1 aligns across 9 bases. This CDR3 is 14 amino acids long. Germline values: CDR1 SGHNT, CDR2 YENEEA. With V trimmed by 5 bases and J by 8 bases, 7 bases remained unmatched.

A single count supports this clone. The V gene is TRBV7-9, the J gene TRBJ2-7, with TRBD1 matching 8 bases. The junction had 5 bases not matched to a gene; V was cut back by 5 bases and J by 8 bases. This CDR3 region has 12 residues. Germline V gene data show CDR1 as SEHNR and CDR2 as FQNEAQ (reference sequence). The CDR3 bases are TGTGCCAGCAGCGGAACAGGGGGAAAGCAGTACTTC. Its protein is CASSGTGGKQYF.

There are many counts of this clone. The rearrangement joins TRBV6-6 to TRBJ1-1; unclear D gene. The CDR3 runs 15 residues. V lost 0 bases to trimming and J lost 1 base, with 9 bases between them. CDR1 MNHNY and CDR2 SVGAGI come from the germline V gene (reference sequence). The CDR3 loop reads CASSYSGPGNTEAFF. The CDR3 coding sequence is TGTGCCAGCAGTTACTCTGGCCCAGGGAACACTGAAGCTTTCTTT.

This CDR3 is CAITPTGDLNYGYTF. CDR3 DNA sequence: TGTGCCATCACCCCGACAGGGGACCTTAACTATGGCTACACCTTC. This chain connects TRBV10-3 to TRBJ1-2; 8 bases map to TRBD1. The V gene's germline CDR1 is ENHRY and CDR2 SYGVKD. The length of the CDR3 is 15 residues. J lost 1 base, V lost 7 bases, and 8 bases had no gene match.

The chain uses TRBV5-1 and TRBJ2-2; no clear D gene. V was cut by 0 bases and J by 1 base, with 4 bases left in between. Looked up from germline, CDR1 is SGHRS and CDR2 is YFSETQ. This CDR3 region has 14 residues. The DNA for the CDR3 is TGCGCCAGCAGCTTGGGACAGAACACCGGGGAGCTGTTTTTT. It is translated as CASSLGQNTGELFF.

V gene TRBV6-2 or TRBV6-3 combines with J gene TRBJ1-2; D remains ambiguous. Trimming shortened V by 2 bases and J by 5 bases, and 12 bases separated the two germline ends. The length of the CDR3 is 14 residues. Per the germline V gene, CDR1 is MNHEY and CDR2 is SVGEGT. The CDR3 DNA follows: TGTGCCAGCAGTTACGAGTCCAGATTTTATGGCTACACCTTC. As protein: CASSYESRFYGYTF.

This clone was observed a single time. The chain recombines TRBV27 with TRBJ1-1; D remains ambiguous. This CDR3 spans 13 amino acids. Germline V gives CDR1 MNHEY, CDR2 SMNVEV (reference sequence). Trimming pared 5 bases from V and 0 bases from J, leaving 7 bases between. CDR3 DNA sequence: TGTGCCAGCAGTGTCCAGGTGAACACTGAAGCTTTCTTT. Amino acid sequence: CASSVQVNTEAFF.

The V gene is TRBV3-1 (or the pseudogene TRBV3-2), the J gene TRBJ1-5; D call uncertain. CDR1 is LGHDT and CDR2 is YNNKEL in the germline V gene (reference sequence). The CDR3 has 12 residues. V lost 3 bases and J 5 bases, leaving 5 bases between the germline ends. The CDR3 sequence: CASSHLDQPQHF. The DNA of the CDR3 is TGTGCCAGCAGCCACTTGGATCAGCCCCAGCATTTT.

The J gene is TRBJ1-2, the V gene TRBV4-1, with 9 bases lining up with TRBD1. The CDR3 has 16 amino acids. Trimming at V came to 4 bases and at J to 8 bases, leaving 14 bases not matched to a gene. CDR1 is MGHRA and CDR2 is YSYEKL in the germline V gene. CDR3 in DNA: TGCGCCAGCAGCCGCGCCCGAGGGACAGGGTTAGGAGGCTACACCTTC. Translating gives CASSRARGTGLGGYTF.

This chain links TRBV19 with TRBJ2-2, with D perhaps given as TRBD1 or TRBD2 (5 bases each). Trimming took 10 bases from V and 4 from J, leaving 10 bases between them. This CDR3 contains 12 residues. Germline values: CDR1 LNHDA, CDR2 SQIVND (reference sequence). DNA of the CDR3: TGTGCCACCGAGGGGATCACCGGGGAGCTGTTTTTT. Translation: CATEGITGELFF. Full variable domain (outside the CDR3, taken from reference TRBV19 and TRBJ2-2): DGGITQSPKYLFRKEGQNVTLSCEQNLNHDAMYWYRQDPGQGLRLIYYSQIVNDFQKGDIAEGYSVSREKKESFPLTVTSAQKNPTAFYLCATEGITGELFFGEGSRLTVL.

The V gene is TRBV19, the J gene TRBJ1-4; D remains ambiguous. Germline CDR1 LNHDA, CDR2 SQIVND (reference sequence). V lost 3 bases and J lost 6, with 17 bases in between. The CDR3 spans 16 residues. The CDR3 loop is CASSMGLGIWHEKLFF. CDR3 DNA: TGTGCCAGTAGTATGGGTTTGGGGATTTGGCATGAAAAACTGTTTTTT.

As DNA, the CDR3 is TGTGCCAGCAAGGGGGCCCCGGACAGGGGAGATGGCTACACCTTC. Amino acid sequence: CASKGAPDRGDGYTF. The V call is TRBV6-5, the J call TRBJ1-2; 9 positions match TRBD1. The CDR3 length is 15 residues. Per the germline V gene, CDR1 is MNHEY and CDR2 is SVGAGI. Unmatched junction bases numbered 12, after V lost 7 bases and J lost 6 bases.

DNA for the CDR3: TGCAGCGTTGCTGGACGAGGAGGAAACACCATATATTTT. Protein sequence: CSVAGRGGNTIYF. The chain recombines TRBV29-1 with TRBJ1-3; D is uncertain. The V gene lost 4 bases and the J gene lost 4 bases, with 11 bases spanning the gap. Germline CDR1 is SQVTM and CDR2 is ANQGSEA. CDR3 length: 13 residues.

The rearrangement links TRBV3-1 (or the pseudogene TRBV3-2) to TRBJ2-5; 7 nucleotides line up with TRBD2. Per the germline V gene, CDR1 is LGHDT and CDR2 is YNNKEL (reference sequence). Trimming took 4 bases from V and 4 from J; bases not matched to a gene: 3. This CDR3 is built from 13 residues. CDR3 in DNA: TGTGCCAGCAGCCGCTTAGCGGGAGAGACCCAGTACTTC. The encoded protein is CASSRLAGETQYF.

The chain links TRBV7-3 to TRBJ2-1, with D uncertain. Germline V gives CDR1 SGHTA, CDR2 FQGTGA. The CDR3 has 12 amino acids. V shed 5 bases and J shed 9 bases, with 11 bases lying between them. The CDR3 nucleotides read TGTGCCAGCAGCGCAAACGGTGGTGAGCAGTTCTTC. It translates to CASSANGGEQFF.

V usage is TRBV19 and J usage is TRBJ1-3; no clear D. The CDR3 contains 11 residues. CDR1 LNHDA and CDR2 SQIVND come from the germline V gene (reference sequence). Trimming stripped 9 bases from V and 4 bases from J, with 7 bases between. The CDR3, as DNA: TGTGCCAGCCACGGGGGAAACACCATATATTTT. Its translation is CASHGGNTIYF.